One sample yielded the 7 T cell receptor beta chains listed below, sequenced in a study of shared clonotypes between healthy human individuals. Profiled with immunoSEQ multiplex PCR; TCRdb holds only in-frame clones, not every one. The data contain about 2.3 million clones, 93% of them singletons. Specimen: naive CD4+ T cells from PBMCs. The subset was: CD45RA+ positively selected. All receptors come from a young man in good health. Some clones in this sample may be carry-over from other donors' samples.

V and J are TRBV5-4 and TRBJ1-1; D unclear. The CDR3 runs 14 residues. The V end was cut by 4 bases, the J end by 4 bases, with 14 bases between. Germline V CDR1 and CDR2: SGHNT, YYREEE (reference sequence). CDR3 nucleotide sequence: TGTGCCAGCAGCCCAAAAGCGACGGGCACTGAAGCTTTCTTT. Its translation: CASSPKATGTEAFF.

The genes are TRBV5-4 and TRBJ2-2, with D unresolved. CDR3 size: 15 residues. Germline V gene sequence: CDR1 SGHNT, CDR2 YYREEE (reference sequence). V was trimmed by 0 bases and J by 5 bases, leaving 11 bases between them. The CDR3 bases are TGTGCCAGCAGCTTGGACCAAGGAATTACCGGGGAGCTGTTTTTT. It translates to CASSLDQGITGELFF.

The rearrangement uses TRBV5-1 and TRBJ2-1; the match to TRBD1 covers 7 bases. The CDR3 contains 15 residues. Germline values: CDR1 SGHRS, CDR2 YFSETQ. Losses at the gene ends were 4 bases for V and 6 bases for J; bases not matched to a gene: 10. CDR3 loop: CASSPQGGGLNEQFF. DNA of the CDR3: TGCGCCAGCAGCCCTCAAGGGGGCGGACTCAATGAGCAGTTCTTC.

This chain connects TRBV28 to TRBJ1-2; D is unresolved. This CDR3 contains 13 residues. Germline V gives CDR1 MDHEN, CDR2 SYDVKM. Trimming left V 4 bases short and J 3 bases short, with 9 bases between. The CDR3 DNA follows: TGTGCCAGCAGTTCCGACATTTACTATGGCTACACCTTC. It encodes CASSSDIYYGYTF.

The chain links TRBV7-2 to TRBJ2-1, with D perhaps matching TRBD2 (7 bases). Trimming stripped 3 bases from V and 0 bases from J, with 15 bases between. The germline V gene encodes CDR1 SGHTA and CDR2 FQGNSA. CDR3 length: 17 amino acids. The CDR3 here is CASSLGGLADSYNEQFF. CDR3 DNA: TGTGCCAGCAGCTTGGGGGGCCTAGCGGACTCCTACAATGAGCAGTTCTTC.

The rearrangement links TRBV2 to TRBJ2-1; 7 bases align to TRBD2. The V and J ends lost 2 bases and 1 base, in that order; junction bases with no gene match: 14. Germline V gene sequence: CDR1 SNHLY, CDR2 FYNNEI. The CDR3 is 19 amino acids. This CDR3 reads CASSESRASGLASYNEQFF. CDR3 coding DNA: TGTGCCAGCAGTGAAAGTAGGGCTAGCGGTTTGGCGTCCTACAATGAGCAGTTCTTC.

The rearrangement links TRBV29-1 to TRBJ2-2; a possible D gene is TRBD1 (5 bases). CDR1 is SQVTM, CDR2 ANQGSEA, per germline. V lost 0 bases and J 4 bases, leaving 6 bases between the germline ends. The CDR3 runs to 13 residues. The DNA of the CDR3 is TGCAGCGTTGAAGATCAGGGCACCGGGGAGCTGTTTTTT. Its protein is CSVEDQGTGELFF.